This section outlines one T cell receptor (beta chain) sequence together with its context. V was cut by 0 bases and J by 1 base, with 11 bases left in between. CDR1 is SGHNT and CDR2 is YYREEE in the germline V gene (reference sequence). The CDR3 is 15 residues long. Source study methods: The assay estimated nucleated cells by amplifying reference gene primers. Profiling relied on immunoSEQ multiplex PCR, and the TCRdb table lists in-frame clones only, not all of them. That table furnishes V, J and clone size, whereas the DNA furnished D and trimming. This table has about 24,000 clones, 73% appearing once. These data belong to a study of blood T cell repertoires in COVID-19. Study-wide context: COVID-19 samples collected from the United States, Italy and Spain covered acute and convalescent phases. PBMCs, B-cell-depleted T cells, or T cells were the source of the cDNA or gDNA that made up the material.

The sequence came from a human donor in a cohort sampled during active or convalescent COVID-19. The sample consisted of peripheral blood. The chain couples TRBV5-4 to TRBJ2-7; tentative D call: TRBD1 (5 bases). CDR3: CASSLEVGASYEQYF. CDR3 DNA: TGTGCCAGCAGCTTGGAGGTAGGGGCATCCTACGAGCAGTACTTC.